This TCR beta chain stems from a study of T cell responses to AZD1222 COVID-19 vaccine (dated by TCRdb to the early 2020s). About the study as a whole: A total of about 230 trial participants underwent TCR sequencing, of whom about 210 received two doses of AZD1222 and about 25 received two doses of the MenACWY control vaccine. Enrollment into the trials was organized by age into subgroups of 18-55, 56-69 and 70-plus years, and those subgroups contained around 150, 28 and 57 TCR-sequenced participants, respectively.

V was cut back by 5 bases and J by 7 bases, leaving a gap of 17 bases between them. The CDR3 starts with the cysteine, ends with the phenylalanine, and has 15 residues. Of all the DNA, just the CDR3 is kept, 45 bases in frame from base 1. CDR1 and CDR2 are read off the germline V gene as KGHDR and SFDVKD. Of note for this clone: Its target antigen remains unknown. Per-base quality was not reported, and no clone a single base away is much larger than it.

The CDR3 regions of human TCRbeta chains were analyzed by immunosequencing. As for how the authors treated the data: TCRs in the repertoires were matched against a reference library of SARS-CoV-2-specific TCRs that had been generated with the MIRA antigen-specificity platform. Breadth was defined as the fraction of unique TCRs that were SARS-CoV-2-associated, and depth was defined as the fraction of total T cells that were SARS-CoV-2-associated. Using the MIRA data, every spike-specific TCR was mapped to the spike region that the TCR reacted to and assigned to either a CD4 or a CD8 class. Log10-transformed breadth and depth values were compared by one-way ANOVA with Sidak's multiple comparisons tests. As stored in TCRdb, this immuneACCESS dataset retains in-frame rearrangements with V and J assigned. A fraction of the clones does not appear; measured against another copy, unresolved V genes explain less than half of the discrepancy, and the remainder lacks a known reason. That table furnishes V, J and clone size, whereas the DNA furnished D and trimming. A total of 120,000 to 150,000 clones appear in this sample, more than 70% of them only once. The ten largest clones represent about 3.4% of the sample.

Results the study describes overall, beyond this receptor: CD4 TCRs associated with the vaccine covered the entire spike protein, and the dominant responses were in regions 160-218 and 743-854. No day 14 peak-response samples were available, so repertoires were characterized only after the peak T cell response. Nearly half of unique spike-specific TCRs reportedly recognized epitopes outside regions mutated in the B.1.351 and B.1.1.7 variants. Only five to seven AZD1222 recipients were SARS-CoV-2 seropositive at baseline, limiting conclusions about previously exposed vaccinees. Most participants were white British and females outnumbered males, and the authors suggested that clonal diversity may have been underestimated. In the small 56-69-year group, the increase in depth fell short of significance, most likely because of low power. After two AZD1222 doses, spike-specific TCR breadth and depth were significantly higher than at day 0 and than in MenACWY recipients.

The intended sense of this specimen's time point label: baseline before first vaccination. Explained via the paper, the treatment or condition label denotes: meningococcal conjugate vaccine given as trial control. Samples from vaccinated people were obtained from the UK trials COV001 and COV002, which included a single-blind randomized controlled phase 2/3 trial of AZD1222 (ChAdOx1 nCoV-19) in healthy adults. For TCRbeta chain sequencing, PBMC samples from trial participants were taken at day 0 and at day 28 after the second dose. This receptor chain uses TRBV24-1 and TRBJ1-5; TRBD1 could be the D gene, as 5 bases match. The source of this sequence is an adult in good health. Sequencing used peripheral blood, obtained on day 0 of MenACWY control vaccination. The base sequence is TGTGCCACCAGTGCGGGCAGGGAAGGGGAACAGCCCCAGCATTTT. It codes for CATSAGREGEQPQHF.